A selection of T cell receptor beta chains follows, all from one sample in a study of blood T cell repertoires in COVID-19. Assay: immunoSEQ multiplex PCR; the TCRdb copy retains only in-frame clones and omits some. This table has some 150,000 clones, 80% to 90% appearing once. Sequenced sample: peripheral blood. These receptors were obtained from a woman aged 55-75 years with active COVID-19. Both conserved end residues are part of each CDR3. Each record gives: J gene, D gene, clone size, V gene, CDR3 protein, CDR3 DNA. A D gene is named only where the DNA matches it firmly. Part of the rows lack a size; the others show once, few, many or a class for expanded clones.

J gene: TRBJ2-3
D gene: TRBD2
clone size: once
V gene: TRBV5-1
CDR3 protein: CASSDSPSGRADTQYF
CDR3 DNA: TGCGCCAGCAGCGACTCCCCCAGCGGGAGGGCAGATACGCAGTATTTT

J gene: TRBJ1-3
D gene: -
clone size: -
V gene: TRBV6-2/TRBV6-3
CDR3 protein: CASSVTGSSGNTIYF
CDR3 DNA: TGTGCCAGCAGTGTGACAGGCAGCTCTGGAAACACCATATATTTT

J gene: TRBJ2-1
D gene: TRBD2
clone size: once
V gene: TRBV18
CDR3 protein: CASSATAGVPYNEQFF
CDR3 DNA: TGTGCCAGCTCCGCAACAGCGGGAGTTCCTTACAATGAGCAGTTCTTC

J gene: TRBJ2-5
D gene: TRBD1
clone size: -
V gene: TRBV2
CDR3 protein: CATVRDRQETQYF
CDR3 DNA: TGTGCCACTGTCAGGGACAGACAAGAGACCCAGTACTTC

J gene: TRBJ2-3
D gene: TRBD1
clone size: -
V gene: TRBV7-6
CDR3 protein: CASSSTGDETDTQYF
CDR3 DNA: TGTGCCAGCAGCTCTACAGGGGATGAGACAGATACGCAGTATTTT

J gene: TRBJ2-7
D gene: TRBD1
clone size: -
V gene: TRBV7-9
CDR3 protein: CASSLEVGRDRGGEQYF
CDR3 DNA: TGTGCCAGCAGCTTAGAGGTCGGGAGAGACAGGGGGGGCGAGCAGTACTTC

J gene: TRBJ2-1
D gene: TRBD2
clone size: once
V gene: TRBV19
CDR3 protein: CASRKAERLAGYNEQFF
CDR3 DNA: TGTGCCAGTAGGAAAGCGGAGCGACTAGCGGGCTACAATGAGCAGTTCTTC

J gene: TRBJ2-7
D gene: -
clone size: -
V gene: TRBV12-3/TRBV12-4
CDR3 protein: CASSARGGYEQYF
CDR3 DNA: TGTGCCAGCAGTGCCCGAGGGGGTTACGAGCAGTACTTC

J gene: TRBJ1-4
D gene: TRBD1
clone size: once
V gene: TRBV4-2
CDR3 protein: CASSQDVSRGYEKLFF
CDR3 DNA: TGTGCCAGCAGCCAAGATGTATCCAGGGGGTACGAAAAACTGTTTTTT

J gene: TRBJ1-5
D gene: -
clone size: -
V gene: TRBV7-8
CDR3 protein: CASSLGVTVNNQPQHF
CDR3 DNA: TGTGCCAGCAGCCTAGGAGTGACAGTCAACAATCAGCCCCAGCATTTT

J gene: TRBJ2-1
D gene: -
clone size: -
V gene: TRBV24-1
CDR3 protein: CATSGPSGGYNEQFF
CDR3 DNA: TGTGCCACCAGTGGCCCGTCCGGGGGATACAATGAGCAGTTCTTC

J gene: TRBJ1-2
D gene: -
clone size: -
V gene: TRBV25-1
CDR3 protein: CASSDLEDSANYGYTF
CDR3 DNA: TGTGCCAGCAGTGACCTCGAGGACAGTGCTAACTATGGCTACACCTTC

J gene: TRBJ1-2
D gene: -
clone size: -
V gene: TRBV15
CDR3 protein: CATSRGLQESYGYTF
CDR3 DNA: TGTGCCACCAGCAGAGGCTTACAGGAGAGCTATGGCTACACCTTC

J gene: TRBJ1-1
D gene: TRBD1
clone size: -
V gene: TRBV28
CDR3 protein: CASSLRGPGVGTEAFF
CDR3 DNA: TGTGCCAGCAGCCTAAGGGGGCCGGGAGTGGGGACTGAAGCTTTCTTT

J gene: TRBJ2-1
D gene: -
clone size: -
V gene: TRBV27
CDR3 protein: CASRDLYEQFF
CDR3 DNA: TGTGCCAGCCGAGATCTTTATGAGCAGTTCTTC

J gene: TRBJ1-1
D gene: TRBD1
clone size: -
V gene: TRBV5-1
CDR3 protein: CASSGTGLGTEAFF
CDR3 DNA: TGCGCCAGCAGCGGGACAGGGCTGGGCACTGAAGCTTTCTTT

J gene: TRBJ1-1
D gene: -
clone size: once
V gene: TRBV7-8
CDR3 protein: CASSFRVGDDTEAFF
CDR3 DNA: TGTGCCAGCAGCTTCCGTGTCGGGGATGACACTGAAGCTTTCTTT

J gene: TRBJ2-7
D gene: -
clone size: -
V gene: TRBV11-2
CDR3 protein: CASSHGKSEQYF
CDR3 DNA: TGTGCCAGCAGCCACGGGAAAAGCGAGCAGTACTTC

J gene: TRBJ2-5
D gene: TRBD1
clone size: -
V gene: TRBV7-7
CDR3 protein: CASSLVSGQGQETQYF
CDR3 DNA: TGTGCCAGCAGCTTAGTTTCTGGACAGGGGCAAGAGACCCAGTACTTC

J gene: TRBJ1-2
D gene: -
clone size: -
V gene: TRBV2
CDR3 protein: CASPSRGNYGYTF
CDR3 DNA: TGTGCCAGCCCCAGTAGGGGAAACTATGGCTACACCTTC

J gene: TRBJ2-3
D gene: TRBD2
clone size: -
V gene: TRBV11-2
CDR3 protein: CASSLTGTSGAVTQYF
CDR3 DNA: TGTGCCAGCAGCTTGACCGGGACTAGCGGGGCCGTTACGCAGTATTTT

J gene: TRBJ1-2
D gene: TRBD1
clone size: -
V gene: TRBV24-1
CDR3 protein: CATSLSQGGSGYTF
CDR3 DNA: TGTGCCACCAGCCTATCTCAGGGGGGAAGTGGCTACACCTTC

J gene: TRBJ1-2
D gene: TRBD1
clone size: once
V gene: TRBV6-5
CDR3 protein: CASSYGDRVNHGYTF
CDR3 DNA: TGTGCCAGCAGTTACGGCGACAGGGTGAATCATGGCTACACCTTC

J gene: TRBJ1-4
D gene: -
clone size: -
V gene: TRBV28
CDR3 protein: CASRASGGTNEKLFF
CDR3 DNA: TGTGCCAGCAGGGCCAGCGGGGGGACTAATGAAAAACTGTTTTTT

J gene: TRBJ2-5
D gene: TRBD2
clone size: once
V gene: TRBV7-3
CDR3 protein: CASSSTGTSGGETQYF
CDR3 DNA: TGTGCCAGCAGCTCTACCGGGACTAGCGGGGGAGAGACCCAGTACTTC

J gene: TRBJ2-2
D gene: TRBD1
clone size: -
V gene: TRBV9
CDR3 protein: CASSVDGTGIYTGELFF
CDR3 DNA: TGTGCCAGCAGCGTAGACGGGACAGGGATTTACACCGGGGAGCTGTTTTTT

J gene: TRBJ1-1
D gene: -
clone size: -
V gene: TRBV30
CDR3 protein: CAWSPQGVGKNTEAFF
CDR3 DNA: TGTGCCTGGAGTCCCCAAGGGGTGGGGAAGAACACTGAAGCTTTCTTT

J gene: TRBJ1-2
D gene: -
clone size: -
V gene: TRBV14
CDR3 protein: CASSQDNSLYGYTF
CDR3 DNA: TGTGCCAGCAGCCAAGATAACAGCCTCTATGGCTACACCTTC

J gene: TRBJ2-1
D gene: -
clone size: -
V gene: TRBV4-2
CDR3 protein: CASSFSNEQFF
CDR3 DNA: TGTGCCAGCAGCTTCAGCAATGAGCAGTTCTTC

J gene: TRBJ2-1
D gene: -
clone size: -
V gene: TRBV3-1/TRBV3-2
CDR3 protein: CASRLTYQTARKAGDEQFF
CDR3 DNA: TGTGCCAGCAGACTTACATATCAGACAGCCCGAAAGGCTGGCGATGAGCAGTTCTTC

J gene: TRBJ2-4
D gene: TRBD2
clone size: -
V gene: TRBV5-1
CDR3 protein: CASRETSGHENIQYF
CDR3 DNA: TGCGCCAGCAGAGAGACTAGCGGACATGAAAACATTCAGTACTTC

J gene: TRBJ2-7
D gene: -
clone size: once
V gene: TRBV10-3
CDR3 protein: CAISDGGSAEQYF
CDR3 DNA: TGTGCCATCAGTGATGGAGGGTCGGCCGAGCAGTACTTC

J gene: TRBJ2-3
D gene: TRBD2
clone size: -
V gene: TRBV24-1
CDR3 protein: CATSGLAGRTDTQYF
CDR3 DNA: TGTGCCACCAGTGGACTAGCGGGTCGCACAGATACGCAGTATTTT

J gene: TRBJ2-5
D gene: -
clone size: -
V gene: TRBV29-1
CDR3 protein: CSVLGDTLNFQETQYF
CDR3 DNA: TGCAGCGTTCTCGGGGACACTTTGAATTTCCAAGAGACCCAGTACTTC

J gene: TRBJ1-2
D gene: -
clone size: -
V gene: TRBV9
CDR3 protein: CASSVDSNYGYTF
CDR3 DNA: TGTGCCAGCAGCGTAGACTCTAACTATGGCTACACCTTC

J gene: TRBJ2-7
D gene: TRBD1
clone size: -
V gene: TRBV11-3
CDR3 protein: CASSRTGTGDSEQYF
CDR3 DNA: TGTGCCAGCAGCCGAACCGGGACAGGGGACTCCGAGCAGTACTTC

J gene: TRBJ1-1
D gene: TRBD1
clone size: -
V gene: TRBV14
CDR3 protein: CASSLLGQGEAGTEAFF
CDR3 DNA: TGTGCCAGCAGCCTCTTGGGACAGGGGGAGGCAGGCACTGAAGCTTTCTTT

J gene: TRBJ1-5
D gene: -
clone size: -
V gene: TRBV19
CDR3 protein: CASSSRTDSNQPQHF
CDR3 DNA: TGTGCCAGTAGTTCGCGGACAGATAGCAATCAGCCCCAGCATTTT

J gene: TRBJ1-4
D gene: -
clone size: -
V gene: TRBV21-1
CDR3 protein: CASIARDRGEKLFF
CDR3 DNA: TGTGCCAGCATTGCCCGGGACAGGGGTGAAAAACTGTTTTTT

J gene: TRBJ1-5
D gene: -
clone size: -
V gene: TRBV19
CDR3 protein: CASSNGLPYQPQHF
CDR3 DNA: TGTGCCAGTAGTAATGGTCTACCTTATCAGCCCCAGCATTTT

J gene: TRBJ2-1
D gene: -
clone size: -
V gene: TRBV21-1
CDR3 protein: CASSKGSQGLALSSYNEQFF
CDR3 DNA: TGTGCCAGCAGCAAAGGTTCACAGGGGTTAGCGCTAAGCTCCTACAATGAGCAGTTCTTC

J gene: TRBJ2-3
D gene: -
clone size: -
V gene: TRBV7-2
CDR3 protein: CASRHSVADTQYF
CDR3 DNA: TGTGCCAGCAGGCATAGTGTGGCAGATACGCAGTATTTT

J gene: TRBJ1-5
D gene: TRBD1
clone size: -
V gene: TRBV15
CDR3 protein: CATSRKIGQGNQPQHF
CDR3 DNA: TGTGCCACCAGCAGAAAAATCGGACAGGGCAATCAGCCCCAGCATTTT

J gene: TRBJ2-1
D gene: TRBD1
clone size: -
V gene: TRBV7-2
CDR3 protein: CASSSRTGLSYNEQFF
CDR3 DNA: TGTGCCAGCAGCTCGCGGACAGGGCTATCCTACAATGAGCAGTTCTTC

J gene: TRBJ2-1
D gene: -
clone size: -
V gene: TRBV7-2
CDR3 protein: CASSLEGRPYNEQFF
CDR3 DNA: TGTGCCAGCAGCTTAGAGGGGCGGCCCTACAATGAGCAGTTCTTC

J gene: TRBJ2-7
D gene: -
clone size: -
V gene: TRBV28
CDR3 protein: CASRVAGDEQYF
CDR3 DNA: TGTGCCAGCAGGGTGGCAGGGGACGAGCAGTACTTC